Listed below are T cell receptor beta chains from one sample, sequenced in a study of blood T cell repertoires in COVID-19. Assay: immunoSEQ multiplex PCR; the TCRdb copy retains only in-frame clones and omits some. The data show approximately 150,000 clones, with around four fifths seen just once and 10% to 15% held by the top ten. Specimen: peripheral blood. The origin of the receptors is a man in his 70s who had recovered from COVID-19. Each CDR3 is given with its conserved first and last residue. Fields, in order: V gene, J gene, CDR3 protein.

>TRBV10-3|TRBJ1-1
CAITTTGGARSEAFF
>TRBV3-1/TRBV3-2|TRBJ2-1
CASSPSGRVYNEQFF
>TRBV9|TRBJ2-5
CASSVGTGGRETQYF
>TRBV27|TRBJ2-7
CASSPQRGTGVHEQYF
>TRBV18|TRBJ1-1
CASSPLGTPSTEAFF
>TRBV5-6|TRBJ1-3
CASSLGPGKTGNTIYF
>TRBV10-3|TRBJ2-2
CAISESPGQGTGELFF
>TRBV11-2|TRBJ2-3
CASSRQGTDTQYF
>TRBV3-1/TRBV3-2|TRBJ1-1
CASSQDRWRTEAFF
>TRBV4-2|TRBJ2-7
CASSQEDREIYEQYF
>TRBV5-1|TRBJ2-5
CASSPTGIYQETQYF
>TRBV5-1|TRBJ2-5
CASSLRLAGGETQYF
>TRBV2|TRBJ1-1
CASSPEGANTEAFF
>TRBV10-2|TRBJ2-1
CASSDTAEQFF
>TRBV10-2|TRBJ2-1
CASSEGGRVNEQFF
>TRBV3-1/TRBV3-2|TRBJ1-1
CASSQDPGWTEAFF
>TRBV28|TRBJ1-2
CASSTRGPYGYTF
>TRBV7-9|TRBJ2-7
CASTLAGGEQYF
>TRBV19|TRBJ2-2
CASSFYRAGGELFF
>TRBV2|TRBJ2-7
CASRDGIYEQYF
>TRBV6-1|TRBJ2-1
CASSGGTSDRYYNEQFF
>TRBV5-6|TRBJ2-2
CASSSNRYLVTGELFF
>TRBV4-1|TRBJ2-2
CASSPTGNSGSGTGELFF
>TRBV5-1|TRBJ1-2
CASSSEGASGYGYTF
>TRBV2|TRBJ2-3
CASNDRAGVGDTQYF
>TRBV15|TRBJ2-7
CATSRDRGDYEQYF
>TRBV5-4|TRBJ2-5
CASSEMTSSETQYF
>TRBV9|TRBJ2-4
CASSPTIELGNIQYF
>TRBV7-3|TRBJ2-1
CASSLGGQGTEQFF
>TRBV10-3|TRBJ2-3
CAISEIAGGPTDTQYF
>TRBV30|TRBJ1-6
CAWDAGTGRNSPLHF
>TRBV27|TRBJ2-3
CASSSPYYAGDTQYF
>TRBV5-8|TRBJ1-2
CASSFRGGYTF
>TRBV24-1|TRBJ2-2
CATSDRLGLAGGGELFF
>TRBV27|TRBJ1-1
CASSKQGALSDTEAFF
>TRBV6-5|TRBJ1-6
CATLQGTNSPLHF
>TRBV6-1|TRBJ1-6
CASSVNSGDPYNSPLHF
>TRBV27|TRBJ2-2
CASSWGQGLNTGELFF
>TRBV18|TRBJ2-1
CASSPIGTSGSNEQFF
>TRBV28|TRBJ2-1
CASSLSPPGYSEQFF
>TRBV27|TRBJ2-1
CASSSPSGRLNEQFF
>TRBV6-2/TRBV6-3|TRBJ1-1
CASSSRRGWGTEAFF
>TRBV7-3|TRBJ2-3
CASSPSLAQDTQYF
>TRBV19|TRBJ2-3
CASSIGGGSTDTQYF
>TRBV11-2|TRBJ1-2
CASSSLWRGTYGYTF
>TRBV5-1|TRBJ2-5
CASSFGFGGQETQYF
>TRBV23-1|TRBJ1-5
CASSQFRDKSIYSNQPQHF
>TRBV6-5|TRBJ1-1
CASSTGSANTEAFF
>TRBV7-2|TRBJ2-5
CASSHPGLQETQYF
>TRBV4-1|TRBJ1-5
CASSQGADQPQHF
>TRBV5-1|TRBJ2-3
CASSLRLAGSNTQYF
>TRBV5-1|TRBJ1-1
CATRDTAGYTEAFF
>TRBV5-5|TRBJ2-1
CASSLAGTSGSYEQFF
>TRBV19|TRBJ2-2
CASSIQLAGGGSTGELFF
>TRBV3-1/TRBV3-2|TRBJ2-7
CASSQGRGSYEQYF
>TRBV12-5|TRBJ2-1
CASGLPTSAEGDEQFF
>TRBV19|TRBJ2-1
CASSSGRAAGNEQFF
>TRBV7-9|TRBJ1-2
CATTEQGAPGYGYTF
>TRBV7-2|TRBJ2-1
CASSPPGGEQFF